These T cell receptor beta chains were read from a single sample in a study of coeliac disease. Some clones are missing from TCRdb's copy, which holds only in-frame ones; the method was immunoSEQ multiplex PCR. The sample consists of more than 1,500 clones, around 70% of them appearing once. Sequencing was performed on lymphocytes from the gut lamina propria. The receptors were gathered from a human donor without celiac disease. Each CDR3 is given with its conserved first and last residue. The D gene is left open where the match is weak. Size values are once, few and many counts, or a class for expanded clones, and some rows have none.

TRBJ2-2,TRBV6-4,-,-,CASLQLETGELFF,TGTGCCAGCCTGCAACTAGAAACCGGGGAGCTGTTTTTT
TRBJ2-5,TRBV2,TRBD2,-,CASSVTSGRYQETQYF,TGTGCCAGCAGTGTGACTAGCGGGAGGTACCAAGAGACCCAGTACTTC
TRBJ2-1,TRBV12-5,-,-,CASGAGPMGSYNEQFF,TGTGCTAGTGGTGCGGGACCAATGGGCTCCTACAATGAGCAGTTCTTC
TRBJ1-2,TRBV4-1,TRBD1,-,CASSQDRQGAYGYTF,TGCGCCAGCAGCCAAGATCGGCAGGGGGCCTATGGCTACACCTTC
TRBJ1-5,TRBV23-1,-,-,CASSQSRSNQPQHF,TGCGCCAGCAGTCAATCGCGGAGCAATCAGCCCCAGCATTTT
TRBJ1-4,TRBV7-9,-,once,CASSRGNNEKLFF,TGTGCCAGCAGCCGAGGGAATAATGAAAAACTGTTTTTT
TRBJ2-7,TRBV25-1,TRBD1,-,CASSPTDRGTYEQYF,TGTGCCAGCAGTCCCACGGACAGGGGGACCTACGAGCAGTACTTC
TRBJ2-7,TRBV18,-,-,CASSRRGYEQYF,TGTGCCAGCTCGCGCCGCGGATACGAGCAGTACTTC
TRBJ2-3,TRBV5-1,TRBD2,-,CASSLRGLGTDTQYF,TGCGCCAGCAGCTTACGGGGACTAGGAACAGATACGCAGTATTTT
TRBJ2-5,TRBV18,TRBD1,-,CASSATGTQETQYF,TGTGCCAGCTCCGCGACAGGGACCCAAGAGACCCAGTACTTC
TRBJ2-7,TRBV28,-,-,CASSLSQSYEQYF,TGTGCCAGCAGTTTGTCACAGTCCTACGAGCAGTACTTC
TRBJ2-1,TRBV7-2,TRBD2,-,CASSLYVVGRADEQFF,TGTGCCAGCAGCTTGTACGTCGTCGGGAGGGCCGATGAGCAGTTCTTC
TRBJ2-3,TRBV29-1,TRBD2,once,CSVEVGRGRTDTQYF,TGCAGCGTTGAAGTGGGGCGCGGGAGGACAGATACGCAGTATTTT
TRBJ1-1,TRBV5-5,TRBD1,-,CASSMSTGTGNTEAFF,TGTGCCAGCAGCATGAGCACCGGGACAGGGAACACTGAAGCTTTCTTT
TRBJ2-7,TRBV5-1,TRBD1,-,CASSSLDRTPYEQYF,TGCGCCAGCAGCTCGTTGGACAGGACCCCTTACGAGCAGTACTTC
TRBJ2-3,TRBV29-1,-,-,CSAPLGGTDTQYF,TGCAGCGCACCCCTCGGGGGCACAGATACGCAGTATTTT
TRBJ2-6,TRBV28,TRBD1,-,CAGSTGGFSGANVLTF,TGTGCCGGATCGACAGGGGGCTTCTCTGGGGCCAACGTCCTGACTTTC
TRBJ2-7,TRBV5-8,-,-,CASSFGPSTAEQYF,TGTGCCAGCAGCTTTGGGCCCTCTACAGCCGAGCAGTACTTC
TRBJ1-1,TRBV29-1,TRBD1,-,CSVSGQGYTEAFF,TGCAGCGTTTCGGGACAGGGATACACTGAAGCTTTCTTT
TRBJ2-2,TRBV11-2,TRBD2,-,CASSLGLAGGTGELFF,TGTGCCAGCAGCTTAGGCCTAGCGGGAGGCACCGGGGAGCTGTTTTTT
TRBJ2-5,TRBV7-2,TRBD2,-,CASSQLAGGGGETQYF,TGTGCCAGCAGCCAACTAGCGGGAGGGGGCGGAGAGACCCAGTACTTC
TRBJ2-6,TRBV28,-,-,CASSLPGGQPPRANVLTF,TGTGCCAGCAGTCTCCCTGGGGGACAACCCCCTCGGGCCAACGTCCTGACTTTC
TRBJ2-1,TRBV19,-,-,CASSPQGFDEQFF,TGTGCCAGTAGCCCGCAGGGTTTCGATGAGCAGTTCTTC
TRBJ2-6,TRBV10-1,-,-,CASSGTSQSRANVLTF,TGCGCCAGCAGTGGAACATCACAAAGTCGGGCCAACGTCCTGACTTTC
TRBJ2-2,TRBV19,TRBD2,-,CASSIPGGGTGELFF,TGTGCCAGTAGTATACCCGGGGGGGGCACCGGGGAGCTGTTTTTT
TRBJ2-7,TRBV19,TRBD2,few,CASSISREAFYEQYF,TGTGCCAGTAGTATAAGTCGGGAGGCCTTCTACGAGCAGTACTTC
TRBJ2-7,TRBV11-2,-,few,CASSLPGQSYEQYF,TGTGCCAGCAGCTTGCCCGGACAAAGCTACGAGCAGTACTTC
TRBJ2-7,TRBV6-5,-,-,CASREAGADYEQYF,TGTGCCAGCAGGGAAGCCGGAGCAGACTACGAGCAGTACTTC
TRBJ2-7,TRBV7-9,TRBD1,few,CASSWDRGRNEQYF,TGTGCCAGCAGCTGGGACAGGGGAAGGAACGAGCAGTACTTC
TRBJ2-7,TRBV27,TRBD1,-,CASSLWDRDSEQYF,TGTGCCAGCAGTTTATGGGACAGGGATAGTGAGCAGTACTTC
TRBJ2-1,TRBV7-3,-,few,CASSSRPSSYNEQFF,TGTGCCAGCAGCTCCAGGCCCAGCTCCTACAATGAGCAGTTCTTC
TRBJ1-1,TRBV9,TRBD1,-,CASSVGTGPTEAFF,TGTGCCAGCAGCGTAGGGACAGGGCCCACTGAAGCTTTCTTT
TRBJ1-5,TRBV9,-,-,CASSRGGGMNQPQHF,TGTGCCAGCAGCCGCGGAGGAGGGATGAATCAGCCCCAGCATTTT
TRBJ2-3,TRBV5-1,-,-,CASSLAVTDTQYF,TGCGCCAGCAGCTTGGCCGTCACAGATACGCAGTATTTT
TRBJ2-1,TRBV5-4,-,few,CASRQGLPSYNEQFF,TGTGCCAGCAGACAGGGACTACCCAGCTACAATGAGCAGTTCTTC
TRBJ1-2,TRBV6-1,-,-,CASTRSNYGYTF,TGTGCCAGCACGCGGTCAAACTATGGCTACACCTTC
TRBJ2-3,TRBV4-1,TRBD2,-,CASYGLAGVHRNTDTQYF,TGCGCCAGCTACGGACTAGCGGGAGTCCACCGAAACACAGATACGCAGTATTTT
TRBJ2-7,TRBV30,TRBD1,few,CAWSRTGGYEQYF,TGTGCCTGGAGTAGGACAGGGGGGTACGAGCAGTACTTC
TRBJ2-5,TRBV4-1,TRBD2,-,CASSQQPGGGGETQYF,TGCGCCAGCAGCCAACAGCCGGGAGGCGGCGGAGAGACCCAGTACTTC
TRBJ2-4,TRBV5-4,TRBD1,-,CASSLLGTGGIQYF,TGTGCCAGCAGCTTGTTGGGGACAGGGGGCATTCAGTACTTC
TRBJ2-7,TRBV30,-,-,CAWSGGAYEQYF,TGTGCCTGGAGCGGGGGAGCCTACGAGCAGTACTTC
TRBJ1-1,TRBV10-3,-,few,CAISDGGAGAFF,TGTGCCATCAGTGATGGGGGGGCCGGGGCTTTCTTT
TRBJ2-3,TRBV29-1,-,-,CSKDEGDTQYF,TGCAGCAAAGACGAGGGCGATACGCAGTATTTT
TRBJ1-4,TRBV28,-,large,CASTSVSTNEKLFF,TGTGCCAGCACCTCAGTGTCAACTAATGAAAAACTGTTTTTT
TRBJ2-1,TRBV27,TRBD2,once,CAAGTTLYNEQFF,TGTGCCGCGGGGACTACCCTCTACAATGAGCAGTTCTTC